These T cell receptor beta chains were read from a single sample in a study of immune evolution from preneoplasia to lung adenocarcinoma. Clones were sequenced by immunoSEQ multiplex PCR, and TCRdb holds only the in-frame ones, with some missing. The table records about 6,900 clones, 79% of them present only once. Specimen: FFPE invasive lung adenocarcinoma tissue. These receptors originate from a person aged 40-50 years with lung adenocarcinoma. CDR3s include the opening cysteine and the closing phenylalanine or tryptophan. D genes are given only for firm matches. Clone size, where shown, is once, few, many, or a class for clones that have expanded.

NA	18	NA	TRBV5-6	TRBJ1-4	CASSYGVDNHQLSEKLFF	TGTGCCAGCAGCTATGGCGTCGACAACCACCAACTAAGCGAAAAACTGTTTTTT
NA	16	NA	TRBV6-5	TRBJ1-1	CASSLARNAGRTEAFF	TGTGCCAGCAGTTTAGCGAGAAATGCCGGACGGACTGAAGCTTTCTTT
few	15	NA	TRBV9	TRBJ1-2	CASSVAPTGPYGYTF	TGTGCCAGCAGCGTAGCCCCCACTGGGCCCTATGGCTACACCTTC
NA	16	NA	TRBV30	TRBJ2-7	CAWTLRGADYSYEQYF	TGTGCCTGGACCCTTCGGGGGGCCGACTACTCCTACGAGCAGTACTTC
NA	15	NA	TRBV2	TRBJ1-5	CASSERGAVNQPQHF	TGTGCCAGCAGTGAACGGGGGGCCGTTAATCAGCCCCAGCATTTT
NA	15	TRBD1	TRBV29-1	TRBJ1-4	CSVQEHRTGGEKLFF	TGCAGCGTCCAGGAACACAGGACAGGGGGTGAAAAACTGTTTTTT
NA	15	TRBD1	TRBV19	TRBJ1-1	CASSRTGPSPPEAFF	TGTGCCAGTAGTCGGACAGGTCCTAGCCCACCTGAAGCTTTCTTT
NA	15	TRBD2	TRBV7-2	TRBJ2-4	CASSFRSGGANIQYF	TGTGCCAGCAGCTTCAGAAGCGGGGGGGCAAACATTCAGTACTTC
NA	12	TRBD1	TRBV7-3	TRBJ2-7	CASSSQGREQYF	TGTGCCAGCAGCTCACAGGGGCGCGAGCAGTACTTC
NA	17	NA	TRBV14	TRBJ2-3	CASSQDRGSYNTDTQYF	TGTGCCAGCAGCCAAGATCGGGGGTCCTATAACACAGATACGCAGTATTTT
NA	13	NA	TRBV11-3	TRBJ1-5	CASSHTRGQPQHF	TGTGCCAGCAGCCACACAAGGGGTCAGCCCCAGCATTTT
NA	15	NA	TRBV7-9	TRBJ2-2	CASSLIRGSTGELFF	TGTGCCAGCAGTCTAATCAGGGGCTCCACCGGGGAGCTGTTTTTT
NA	15	NA	TRBV4-1	TRBJ2-1	CASSRLGGAYNEQFF	TGCGCCAGCAGCCGCCTGGGGGGGGCTTACAATGAGCAGTTCTTC
NA	15	NA	TRBV18	TRBJ1-4	CASSSGTLAREKLFF	TGTGCCAGCTCATCTGGGACACTCGCCCGCGAAAAACTGTTTTTT
NA	14	NA	TRBV23-1	TRBJ1-5	CASSQWDSNQPQHF	TGCGCCAGCAGTCAATGGGACAGCAATCAGCCCCAGCATTTT
once	14	NA	TRBV4-3	TRBJ1-2	CASSQVWENYGYTF	TGCGCCAGCAGCCAAGTTTGGGAAAACTATGGCTACACCTTC
NA	14	NA	TRBV5-1	TRBJ2-3	CASSLLGTADTQYF	TGCGCCAGCAGCTTGTTAGGTACCGCAGATACGCAGTATTTT
once	14	NA	TRBV19	TRBJ1-5	CASSIVGGGQPQHF	TGTGCCAGTAGTATAGTCGGGGGCGGCCAGCCCCAGCATTTT
NA	16	NA	TRBV5-4	TRBJ2-4	CASSLYGSFPKNIQYF	TGTGCCAGCAGCTTGTACGGGAGTTTCCCCAAAAACATTCAGTACTTC
few	14	NA	TRBV2	TRBJ2-7	CASTKEGHLYEQYF	TGTGCCAGCACCAAGGAGGGACACCTCTACGAGCAGTACTTC
NA	13	NA	TRBV7-2	TRBJ2-5	CASSRQFQETQYF	TGTGCCAGCAGCCGACAGTTCCAAGAGACCCAGTACTTC
NA	15	NA	TRBV6-6	TRBJ1-5	CASSWTLNSNQPQHF	TGTGCCAGCAGCTGGACACTCAATAGCAATCAGCCCCAGCATTTT
NA	13	NA	TRBV10-2	TRBJ1-1	CASKWQLNTEAFF	TGCGCCAGCAAGTGGCAGCTGAACACTGAAGCTTTCTTT
once	14	NA	TRBV25-1	TRBJ1-1	CASRETGRDTEAFF	TGTGCCAGCAGGGAGACTGGGAGGGACACTGAAGCTTTCTTT
NA	15	TRBD2	TRBV10-3	TRBJ2-7	CAISASSGGAYEQYF	TGTGCCATCAGTGCCTCTAGCGGGGGCGCCTACGAGCAGTACTTC
NA	14	TRBD1	TRBV5-4	TRBJ1-2	CASSPRDSIYGYTF	TGTGCCAGCAGCCCCCGGGACAGTATCTATGGCTACACCTTC